These 24 T cell receptor beta chains share one sample of origin, sequenced in a study of T cells in Graves' hyperthyroidism and ophthalmopathy. Researchers took RNA transcripts and amplified the TCR beta CDR3 regions from them. First-round RT-PCR of the TCR CDR3 relied on the HTBI primer set. TCRdb used MiXCR to reprocess the multiplex PCR reads, holding one entry per CDR3 protein. The sample yields 500,000 to 600,000 distinct CDR3 sequences, 40% to 55% seen once. Sequencing used peripheral blood or thyroid tissue (not recorded which). All receptors come from an adult woman with Graves' disease, either hyperthyroidism or ophthalmopathy (not recorded which).

The chain combines TRBV7-3 with TRBJ2-1, with D possibly matching TRBD2 (6 bases). The CDR3 is made up of 13 amino acids. V gave up 5 bases and J gave up 7 bases, with 12 bases separating them. Germline V lookup: CDR1 SGHTA, CDR2 FQGTGA. CDR3 nucleotide sequence: TGTGCCAGCAGCCACTCCGGGAGAAATGAGCAGTTCTTC. This gives the protein CASSHSGRNEQFF.

The chain links TRBV14 to TRBJ2-3; perhaps TRBD2 as D (5 bases). V was clipped by 4 bases and J by 2 bases, with 10 bases between them. Germline V gene data show CDR1 as SGHDN and CDR2 as FVKESK. The CDR3 has 14 residues. CDR3 sequence reads: CASSPGLLTDTQYF. CDR3 nucleotides: TGTGCCAGCAGCCCCGGACTCCTCACAGATACGCAGTATTTT.

The V gene is TRBV29-1, the J gene TRBJ1-1; D remains unclear. Between the trimmed V and J ends, which lost 6 bases and 4 bases, there was a span of 9 bases. The CDR3 is 11 amino acids. Germline V gene lookup returns CDR1 SQVTM and CDR2 ANQGSEA. CDR3 sequence: CSVIVGTEAFF. The CDR3, as DNA: TGCAGCGTCATAGTTGGCACTGAAGCTTTCTTT.

The V call is TRBV7-9, the J call TRBJ2-7; unclear D gene. Trimming stripped 4 bases from V and 2 bases from J, with 9 bases between. This CDR3 is 13 amino acids long. CDR1 is SEHNR, CDR2 FQNEAQ, per germline (reference sequence). CDR3 in amino acids: CASSSWGTYEQYF. CDR3 coding DNA: TGTGCCAGCAGCTCCTGGGGAACCTACGAGCAGTACTTC.

This clonotype showed up many times. The chain recombines TRBV7-2 with TRBJ2-5; D unclear. Germline V CDR1 and CDR2: SGHTA, FQGNSA. V lost 5 bases to trimming and J lost 5 bases, with 12 bases between them. There are 13 residues in the CDR3. The CDR3 reads CASSREWSETQYF. CDR3 nucleotide sequence: TGTGCCAGCAGCCGCGAGTGGTCCGAGACCCAGTACTTC.

This clonotype was detected ten times or more. The rearrangement links TRBV10-3 to TRBJ1-6; possibly TRBD1 for D (6 bases). The V gene's germline CDR1 is ENHRY and CDR2 SYGVKD. CDR3 size: 14 residues. CDR3 DNA sequence: TGTGCTCACCGGGGGCAGGGTGAATATTCACCCCTCCACTTT. Protein: CAHRGQGEYSPLHF.

The chain employs TRBV5-1 and TRBJ1-2; TRBD1 aligns across 7 bases. CDR1 SGHRS and CDR2 YFSETQ come from the germline V gene. The CDR3 covers 13 residues. Trimming took 4 bases from V and 4 from J; bases not matched to a gene: 4. Here the CDR3 DNA reads TGCGCCAGCAGCACCCGGGACAGCTATGGCTACACCTTC. Protein product: CASSTRDSYGYTF.

This clonotype was counted many times. This chain joins TRBV2 and TRBJ1-4; D may be TRBD1 (5 bases). The CDR3 has 13 residues. Trimming removed 4 bases from V and 8 bases from J, with 11 bases in between. CDR1 and CDR2 from the germline V gene are SNHLY and FYNNEI. CDR3 sequence reads: CASSAGLIEKLFF. CDR3 nucleotide sequence: TGTGCCAGCAGTGCAGGGCTGATCGAAAAACTGTTTTTT.

In this sample, this clonotype turned up a few times. V gene TRBV7-8 combines with J gene TRBJ2-1; maybe TRBD2 (5 bases). The CDR3 spans 13 residues. V lost 3 bases to trimming and J lost 9 bases, with 12 bases between them. Per germline, CDR1 SGHVS and CDR2 FQNEAQ. The CDR3 sequence is CASSLGGWGEQFF. The CDR3 DNA follows: TGTGCCAGCAGCTTGGGCGGGTGGGGTGAGCAGTTCTTC.

This clonotype has just a few counts. The chain uses TRBV20-1 and TRBJ2-6, with TRBD1 matching over 12 bases. The CDR3 has 17 residues. Germline V gene lookup returns CDR1 DFQATT and CDR2 SNEGSKA (reference sequence). V shed 2 bases and J 4 bases; nucleotides not matched to a gene: 6. The CDR3 spells CSARHGTGGTGANVLTF. For the CDR3, the DNA is TGCAGTGCTAGACACGGGACAGGGGGCACCGGGGCCAACGTCCTGACTTTC.

This chain connects TRBV11-2 to TRBJ2-2; 10 bases fit TRBD2. Germline V gene lookup returns CDR1 SGHAT and CDR2 FQNNGV. This CDR3 spans 15 amino acids. The V and J ends lost 5 bases and 8 bases, in that order; junction bases with no gene match: 8. The CDR3 sequence is CASSRGAGGPGELFF. DNA for the CDR3: TGTGCCAGCAGCAGAGGAGCGGGAGGGCCAGGGGAGCTGTTTTTT.

This clonotype was seen a few times. J is TRBJ1-1 and V is TRBV5-1; D not resolved. Trimming removed 7 bases from V and 0 bases from J, with 10 bases in between. The CDR3 runs 13 residues. CDR1 and CDR2 (germline): SGHRS, YFSETQ. CDR3 DNA: TGCGCCAGCGCCGGACGGCTGAACACTGAAGCTTTCTTT. This encodes CASAGRLNTEAFF.

V and J are TRBV12-3 or TRBV12-4 and TRBJ2-1, with 7 bases fitting TRBD2. The ends lost 4 bases at V and 2 bases at J; junction bases unmatched: 5. The CDR3 is made up of 15 amino acids. CDR3 region: CASSYSGPTYNEQFF. CDR3 nucleotide sequence: TGTGCCAGCAGTTATAGCGGGCCCACCTACAATGAGCAGTTCTTC.

This clonotype was recorded at least ten times. The chain carries TRBV15 and TRBJ1-1; TRBD1 aligns across 10 bases. The CDR3 loop spans 15 amino acids. Trimming removed 3 bases from V and 5 bases from J; junction bases left unmatched: 6. Germline assignment: CDR1 LNHNV and CDR2 YYDKDF (reference sequence). CDR3 region: CATSSGGQGWTEAFF. The CDR3 DNA follows: TGTGCCACCAGCAGTGGGGGACAGGGGTGGACTGAAGCTTTCTTT.

This clonotype has at least ten counts. This chain links TRBV24-1 with TRBJ1-2; 7 bases line up with TRBD1. The J segment lost 5 bases and the V segment lost 9 bases, leaving 5 bases of the junction unmatched. This CDR3 spans 12 amino acids. The germline gives CDR1 KGHDR, CDR2 SFDVKD. CDR3 sequence reads: CATSGGGYGYTF. The CDR3 coding sequence is TGTGCCACCTCAGGGGGAGGGTATGGCTACACCTTC.

In this sample, this clonotype turned up a few times. The J gene is TRBJ2-5, the V gene TRBV20-1; possible D gene TRBD1, 6 bases. Matching the DNA end better, TRBJ2-7 makes the J call doubtful. This CDR3 has 13 amino acids. The germline CDR1 and CDR2 sequences are DFQATT and SNEGSKA (reference sequence). The CDR3 loop is CSARKGVVNEQYF. The DNA for the CDR3 is TGCAGTGCTAGGAAGGGGGTAGTGAACGAGCAGTACTTC.

This clonotype was counted a single time. Germline is not matched at one junction end, which may reflect a read error. The genes are TRBV29-1 and TRBJ2-7; D not resolved. This CDR3 has 12 amino acids. CDR1 and CDR2 (germline): SQVTM, ANQGSEA. CDR3 residues: CSVVRRSDEQYF. CDR3 DNA sequence: TGCAGCGTTGTACGGCGCTCCGACGAGCAGTACTTC.

In this sample, this clonotype turned up many times. This rearrangement joins TRBV5-1 to TRBJ1-1, with D possibly TRBD1 on 6 matching bases. Trimming removed 5 bases from V and 5 bases from J, with 16 bases in between. This CDR3 is built from 14 residues. Germline CDR1 and CDR2: SGHRS and YFSETQ. CDR3 loop: CASSPNRVETEAFF. CDR3 in DNA: TGCGCCAGCAGTCCGAACAGGGTTGAAACTGAAGCTTTCTTT.

Details on this clonotype: The junction departs from germline at one end; a sequencing error may be responsible. This chain connects TRBV5-1 to TRBJ1-1; TRBD1 matches 7 bases. Germline lookup yields CDR1 SGHRS and CDR2 YFSETQ. The CDR3 is 13 amino acids. The CDR3, as DNA: TGCGCCAGCGGACTACAGGGGAACACTGAAGCTTTCTTC. It specifies CASGLQGNTEAFF.

The chain is built from TRBV9 and TRBJ2-2, with TRBD1 matching over 9 bases. Germline V CDR1 and CDR2: SGDLS, YYNGEE. Germline trimming cut 3 bases from V and 1 base from J; bases unmatched to any gene: 4. The CDR3 is made up of 16 amino acids. DNA of the CDR3: TGTGCCAGCAGCGAAGGGACAGGGTTGAACACCGGGGAGCTGTTTTTT. It codes for CASSEGTGLNTGELFF.

A word on this clonotype: A much larger clone differs from this one at a single base, so this may be a read error. This chain uses TRBV12-3 or TRBV12-4 with TRBJ2-5, with 8 nucleotides matching TRBD1. The V segment lost 6 bases and the J segment 4 bases; nucleotides outside the gene matches: 10. This CDR3 spans 15 amino acids. In DNA, the CDR3 is TGTGCCAGCAGAAAGTCTACCGACAGGGGAGAGACCCAGTACTTC. It specifies CASRKSTDRGETQYF.

V gene TRBV20-1 combines with J gene TRBJ1-1, with D perhaps matching TRBD1 (5 bases). The germline CDR1 and CDR2 sequences are DFQATT and SNEGSKA (reference sequence). The CDR3 contains 14 residues. Trimming removed 5 bases from V and 3 bases from J, with 16 bases in between. The CDR3: CSAPRAVGDTEAFF. The CDR3 nucleotides read TGCAGTGCTCCACGTGCCGTGGGGGACACTGAAGCTTTCTTT.

The rearrangement joins TRBV7-9 to TRBJ2-7; D is possibly TRBD1 (7 bases). Trimming removed 5 bases from V and 3 bases from J, with 14 bases in between. This CDR3 comprises 14 residues. The V gene's germline CDR1 is SEHNR and CDR2 FQNEAQ (reference sequence). Here the CDR3 reads CASSQGQEGYEQYF. CDR3 nucleotide sequence: TGTGCCAGCAGCCAAGGACAGGAGGGCTACGAGCAGTACTTC.

About this clonotype: Relative to the germline gene, one junction end is altered; a read error may explain this. This chain links TRBV20-1 with TRBJ2-2; 10 bases are a match to TRBD2. Germline V gene data show CDR1 as DFQATT and CDR2 as SNEGSKA (reference sequence). The CDR3 has 11 residues. The CDR3 loop is CSASLAGDLFF. Written as DNA, the CDR3 is TGCAGTGCTTCTCTAGCGGGGGATCTGTTTTTT.